This TCR beta chain was sequenced during a study of CD8+CD57+ T cells in acquired aplastic anemia listed by TCRdb under 2018. About the investigation overall: A mean of about 3 ug of DNA, ranging from roughly 0.2 to 30 ug, was extracted from sorted CD4+ and CD8+ cells. CD8+CD57+ expansion was defined as a frequency above the mean frequency observed in healthy subjects. General study outcomes and caveats: Twenty-nine CD8+ CDR3 sequences were found to be shared between patients and controls, but these sequences appeared to be highly expressed in patients and within the immunodominant clones of the patients. CD8+ Simpson's diversity did not differ significantly between patients and healthy controls (P=0.060).

This clonotype was seen a few times. The target of this receptor is not known. Qualities for individual bases were not recorded, and no much larger clone is one base off. V is pruned by 7 bases and J by 6 bases, leaving 4 bases of the junction without a gene match. CDR1 and CDR2, looked up from the germline V gene, are ENHRY and SYGVKD. Taken from cysteine to phenylalanine, the CDR3 has 14 residues. Just the 42-base CDR3 DNA is kept, in frame starting at base 1. The patients picked for sequencing were ones in whom flow cytometry had shown an expansion of CD8+CD57+ cells. Every patient had severe acquired aplastic anemia, diagnosed using the International Study of Aplastic Anemia and Agranulocytosis and Camitta criteria. No therapy had been received by the patients at the time of blood sampling. In this study, sorted CD4+ and CD8+ T cells from the blood of healthy subjects and of severe aplastic anemia patients had their TCR repertoires deep-sequenced. Patients were enrolled in the USA under clinicaltrials.gov protocols 00001620, 01623167, 00001397, 00071045, 00081523 and 00961064. Ficoll-Paque density gradient centrifugation was used to isolate peripheral blood mononuclear cells. Before DNA extraction, CD4+ and CD8+ T cells were sorted by FACS or by magnetic beads.

TCR beta VDJ combination and CDR3 sequence profiling used genomic DNA as the template. An Illumina HiSeq 2000 was the platform used for TCR repertoire sequencing. In the authors' own workflow: TRBV/TRBJ rearrangement plots, CDR3 size and DJ length profiles, and Simpson's diversity index were used to evaluate the repertoires. The most abundant DNA sequence in the deep sequencing data was taken as the immunodominant clone. CDR3 amino acid sequences were screened for sharing across subjects and compared with published repertoires and the VDJdb database. TCRdb reprocessing: public reads trimmed at Q25 with fastp, clones called with MiXCR, in-frame beta chains kept. Rows matching on CDR3 protein sequence are summarized as one entry with the most common DNA and genes. TCRdb's processing, not the authors', yielded these V and J calls. The table for this sample lists roughly 160,000 distinct CDR3 sequences; roughly 48% of them were counted only once. The ten largest make up approximately 3% of the sample.

In this chain, TRBV10-3 is recombined with TRBJ1-6, and 9 bases in between align with TRBD1. Specimen: sorted CD4+, CD8+, or CD8+CD57+ T cells (not recorded which) from PBMCs. The source is a human donor with aplastic anemia. The DNA sequence reads TGTGCCATCACCCCGGGACAGGGTAATTCACCCCTCCACTTT. This is translated as CAITPGQGNSPLHF.